The 25 T cell receptor beta chains below were found in one sample sequenced in a study of cytomegalovirus exposure and HLA in healthy donors. In the PCR, 60 Vbeta and 13 Jbeta primers were used. The repertoire was sequenced with immunoSEQ multiplex PCR; TCRdb's copy has only in-frame clones and lacks some. This repertoire shows 150,000 to 200,000 clones, 78% found once; its top ten account for 4.5% to 7.5%. The sequencing input was PBMCs. These receptors all stem from a woman in her twenties or thirties in good health and CMV-seropositive.

The chain combines TRBV7-2 with TRBJ1-4; TRBD1 might be the D (6 bases). The CDR3 runs 14 residues. CDR1 SGHTA and CDR2 FQGNSA come from the germline V gene. The V end lost 7 bases, the J end lost 3 bases, and 12 bases lay between the germline ends. CDR3 sequence: CASNPTGSNEKLFF. The CDR3 bases are TGTGCCAGCAACCCTACAGGGTCTAATGAAAAACTGTTTTTT.

Regarding this clone: Other DNA sequences in this specimen translate into the identical CDR3. The J gene is TRBJ2-7, the V gene TRBV7-3; 7 bases fit TRBD1. The CDR3 length is 13 residues. Per germline, CDR1 SGHTA and CDR2 FQGTGA. Losses at the gene ends were 0 bases for V and 4 bases for J; bases not matched to a gene: 0. The CDR3 protein is CASSLTRGYEQYF. The CDR3 DNA sequence: TGTGCCAGCAGCTTAACCAGGGGGTACGAGCAGTACTTC.

The chain uses TRBV4-3 and TRBJ2-7, with 7 bases matching TRBD1. The CDR3 has 14 residues. The trim removed 2 bases at V and 3 bases at J, leaving 4 bases unmatched. Germline CDR1 is LGHNA and CDR2 is YSLEER. This CDR3 is CASSQRDRDYEQYF. The CDR3 region has the DNA TGCGCCAGCAGCCAAAGGGACAGAGACTACGAGCAGTACTTC.

The chain recombines TRBV2 with TRBJ2-3; 13 bases are a match to TRBD2. The ends lost 3 bases at V and 0 bases at J; junction bases unmatched: 15. The CDR3 is made up of 21 amino acids. Per germline, CDR1 SNHLY and CDR2 FYNNEI. This chain's CDR3 is CASSDHELGLAGLTSTDTQYF. For the CDR3, the DNA is TGTGCCAGCAGTGACCACGAATTGGGACTAGCGGGGTTAACTAGCACAGATACGCAGTATTTT.

The rearrangement uses TRBV27 and TRBJ2-1, with D perhaps matching TRBD2 (6 bases). CDR1 MNHEY and CDR2 SMNVEV come from the germline V gene (reference sequence). V was trimmed by 5 bases and J by 5 bases, leaving 16 bases between them. This CDR3 contains 15 residues. CDR3 nucleotides: TGTGCCAGCAGTGCCTTCCGGAGGGCCCACAATGAGCAGTTCTTC. This codes for CASSAFRRAHNEQFF.

This sequence joins TRBV4-2 and TRBJ2-5, with D possibly TRBD2 on 6 matching bases. The end of the DNA aligns better with TRBJ2-7, so the J call may be wrong. Germline CDR1 is LGHNA and CDR2 is YNFKEQ. The CDR3 runs to 15 residues. The CDR3 DNA sequence: TGTGCCAGCTCCTCACGGACTACCCAGTCCTACGAGCAGTACTTC. This codes for CASSSRTTQSYEQYF.

The chain employs TRBV6-5 and TRBJ2-7; 8 nucleotides line up with TRBD1. The CDR3 covers 15 residues. CDR1 and CDR2 (germline): MNHEY, SVGAGI. Trimming cost V 6 bases and J 4 bases; bases outside gene matches: 11. The CDR3 region has the DNA TGTGCCAGCAGCCCTTATCAGGGGGCTGTGTACGAGCAGTACTTC. It yields the protein CASSPYQGAVYEQYF.

The chain couples TRBV19 to TRBJ1-1; perhaps TRBD1 as D (6 bases). The CDR3 consists of 12 residues. CDR1 is LNHDA and CDR2 is SQIVND in the germline V gene (reference sequence). The ends were cut back, 3 bases at V and 9 bases at J, with 11 bases in the middle. CDR3 DNA sequence: TGTGCCAGTAGTATTAGGGGGAAGCAAGCTTTCTTT. Its protein is CASSIRGKQAFF. The whole variable domain, remainder taken from reference TRBV19 and TRBJ1-1, is DGGITQSPKYLFRKEGQNVTLSCEQNLNHDAMYWYRQDPGQGLRLIYYSQIVNDFQKGDIAEGYSVSREKKESFPLTVTSAQKNPTAFYLCASSIRGKQAFFGQGTRLTVV.

This chain joins TRBV6-5 and TRBJ2-5, with TRBD2 identical over 9 bases. The V and J ends lost 6 bases and 4 bases, in that order; junction bases with no gene match: 3. The CDR3 spans 13 residues. Germline V CDR1 and CDR2: MNHEY, SVGAGI. CDR3 bases: TGTGCCAGCAGATTACTAGCGGGAGAGACCCAGTACTTC. Translated, it gives CASRLLAGETQYF.

V usage is TRBV4-1 and J usage is TRBJ2-7, with TRBD2 identical over 13 bases. The CDR3 is made up of 15 amino acids. Germline V gene data show CDR1 as MGHRA and CDR2 as YSYEKL. V lost 4 bases and J lost 5; bases outside the gene matches: 5. The DNA of the CDR3 is TGCGCCAGCAGCCCACTAGCGGGAGGGCCAGACGAGCAGTACTTC. It specifies CASSPLAGGPDEQYF.

The table lists this clone with a count of one. The chain uses TRBV6-5 and TRBJ2-1; no clear D. V was cut by 0 bases and J by 11 bases, with 14 bases left in between. Germline V gene sequence: CDR1 MNHEY, CDR2 SVGAGI. CDR3 length: 14 amino acids. CDR3 protein: CASSYSRNVEQQFF. The CDR3 DNA follows: TGTGCCAGCAGTTACTCGAGGAACGTTGAGCAGCAGTTCTTC.

The chain carries TRBV6-6 and TRBJ2-1; TRBD2 agrees at 7 bases. The V gene's germline CDR1 is MNHNY and CDR2 SVGAGI (reference sequence). CDR3 size: 16 residues. V shed 0 bases, J shed 5 bases, and the junction held 7 bases outside the gene matches. The CDR3 loop is CASSYSRERGNNEQFF. The CDR3 nucleotides are TGTGCCAGCAGTTACTCACGGGAGCGGGGAAACAATGAGCAGTTCTTC.

This chain joins TRBV27 and TRBJ2-5, with TRBD2 as a possible D gene (7 bases). V was clipped by 0 bases and J by 5 bases, with 13 bases between them. The germline V gene has CDR1 MNHEY and CDR2 SMNVEV (reference sequence). This CDR3 spans 15 amino acids. The CDR3 DNA sequence: TGTGCCAGCAGTTTATCGCGCGGGGGCGCGGAGACCCAGTACTTC. This encodes CASSLSRGGAETQYF.

This clone was observed once. The rearrangement uses TRBV7-2 and TRBJ1-1, with a weak D call TRBD1 (6 bases). The germline V gene has CDR1 SGHTA and CDR2 FQGNSA. The CDR3 has 16 amino acids. Trimming left V 3 bases short and J 0 bases short, with 14 bases between. This CDR3 is CASSFYRAEMNTEAFF. The CDR3 nucleotides are TGTGCCAGCAGCTTTTACAGGGCGGAAATGAACACTGAAGCTTTCTTT.

This clone was counted a single time. This chain joins TRBV13 and TRBJ1-1; D is unclear. Germline CDR1 PRHDT, CDR2 FYEKMQ (reference sequence). Trimming took off 3 bases at V and 11 bases at J, with 13 bases between the two ends. The CDR3 has 12 residues. DNA of the CDR3: TGTGCCAGCAGCTTCGGAGTAGACCGGGCTTTCTTT. Translating it yields CASSFGVDRAFF.

The rearrangement joins TRBV28 to TRBJ1-1; possibly TRBD1 for D (6 bases). The germline V gene encodes CDR1 MDHEN and CDR2 SYDVKM. V lost 8 bases and J lost 1, with 14 bases in between. The CDR3 covers 14 residues. For the CDR3, the DNA is TGTGCCAGCTCGACAACAGGGCGGAACACTGAAGCTTTCTTT. This encodes CASSTTGRNTEAFF.

In its sample, this clone was seen a few times. The chain links TRBV7-2 to TRBJ2-3; no reliable D call. The CDR3 runs to 13 residues. The V and J ends lost 1 base and 7 bases respectively, with 9 bases between them. CDR1 and CDR2 from the germline V gene are SGHTA and FQGNSA. The CDR3 region is CASSLGVVNTQYF. CDR3 DNA sequence: TGTGCCAGCAGCTTAGGAGTAGTAAATACGCAGTATTTT.

This chain links TRBV28 with TRBJ1-2; weak D call: TRBD1 (6 bases). Trimming removed 8 bases from V and 7 bases from J, with 11 bases in between. Germline V gene lookup returns CDR1 MDHEN and CDR2 SYDVKM. CDR3 length: 11 residues. The CDR3 is CASGTTFGYTF. Written as DNA, the CDR3 is TGTGCCAGCGGGACAACCTTTGGCTACACCTTC.

The chain uses TRBV18 and TRBJ1-5; maybe TRBD1 (5 bases). Germline V gene data show CDR1 as KGHSH and CDR2 as LQKENI. V was pared by 6 bases and J by 3 bases, with 15 bases between. There are 15 residues in the CDR3. In DNA form, the CDR3 reads TGTGCCAGCTCTGGGGGGATCAGTGTCAATCAGCCCCAGCATTTT. Translation gives CASSGGISVNQPQHF.

In this sample, this clone turned up once. The V call is TRBV13, the J call TRBJ2-2; 10 nucleotides match TRBD2. The germline V gene has CDR1 PRHDT and CDR2 FYEKMQ (reference sequence). The V segment lost 4 bases and the J segment 4 bases; nucleotides outside the gene matches: 3. The CDR3 extends over 15 amino acids. CDR3 bases: TGTGCCAGCAGCTCCGGACTAGCGGTCACCGGGGAGCTGTTTTTT. This encodes CASSSGLAVTGELFF. The full variable domain, rest sourced from reference TRBV13 and TRBJ2-2, is AAGVIQSPRHLIKEKRETATLKCYPIPRHDTVYWYQQGPGQDPQFLISFYEKMQSDKGSIPDRFSAQQFSDYHSELNMSSLELGDSALYFCASSSGLAVTGELFFGEGSRLTVL.

The chain links TRBV5-4 to TRBJ2-5; no reliable D call. Trimming stripped 2 bases from V and 3 bases from J, with 14 bases between. CDR1 and CDR2 from the germline V gene are SGHNT and YYREEE (reference sequence). The CDR3 spans 15 residues. The CDR3 is CASSFLIRQEETQYF. CDR3 in DNA: TGTGCCAGCAGCTTTCTGATAAGGCAGGAAGAGACCCAGTACTTC. The whole variable domain, remainder taken from reference TRBV5-4 and TRBJ2-5, is ETGVTQSPTHLIKTRGQQVTLRCSSQSGHNTVSWYQQALGQGPQFIFQYYREEENGRGNFPPRFSGLQFPNYSSELNVNALELDDSALYLCASSFLIRQEETQYFGPGTRLLVL.

V is TRBV6-5 and J is TRBJ1-1, with D maybe TRBD1 (5 bases). The CDR3 is 13 residues long. Germline V gene lookup returns CDR1 MNHEY and CDR2 SVGAGI. Trimming shortened V by 6 bases and J by 5 bases, and 13 bases separated the two germline ends. CDR3 protein: CASSGGDDTEAFF. In DNA form, the CDR3 reads TGTGCCAGCAGCGGGGGGGATGATACTGAAGCTTTCTTT.

This clone was observed a handful of times. The chain employs TRBV7-9 and TRBJ1-2; TRBD1 is a possible D gene (5 bases). V dropped 1 base and J dropped 4 bases, with 10 bases sitting between them. The CDR3 length is 14 residues. In germline, CDR1 is SEHNR, CDR2 FQNEAQ (reference sequence). CDR3 loop: CASSLVGGSYGYTF. CDR3 in DNA: TGTGCCAGCAGCTTAGTTGGGGGGAGCTATGGCTACACCTTC.

This clone is a singleton in its sample. This rearrangement joins TRBV4-3 to TRBJ2-7; no clear D. There are 15 residues in the CDR3. Trimming cost V 0 bases and J 3 bases, with 12 bases left between them. The V gene's germline CDR1 is LGHNA and CDR2 YSLEER. DNA of the CDR3: TGCGCCAGCAGCCAAGATCAGCGCGGCAGCTACGAGCAGTACTTC. Protein: CASSQDQRGSYEQYF.

V is TRBV7-8 and J is TRBJ2-3; possible D gene TRBD2, 6 bases. Trimming stripped 5 bases from V and 0 bases from J, with 15 bases between. Per germline, CDR1 SGHVS and CDR2 FQNEAQ. The CDR3 covers 16 residues. The DNA of the CDR3 is TGTGCCAGCAGCGGGGAGGCGGGCTCTAGCACAGATACGCAGTATTTT. Translated: CASSGEAGSSTDTQYF.